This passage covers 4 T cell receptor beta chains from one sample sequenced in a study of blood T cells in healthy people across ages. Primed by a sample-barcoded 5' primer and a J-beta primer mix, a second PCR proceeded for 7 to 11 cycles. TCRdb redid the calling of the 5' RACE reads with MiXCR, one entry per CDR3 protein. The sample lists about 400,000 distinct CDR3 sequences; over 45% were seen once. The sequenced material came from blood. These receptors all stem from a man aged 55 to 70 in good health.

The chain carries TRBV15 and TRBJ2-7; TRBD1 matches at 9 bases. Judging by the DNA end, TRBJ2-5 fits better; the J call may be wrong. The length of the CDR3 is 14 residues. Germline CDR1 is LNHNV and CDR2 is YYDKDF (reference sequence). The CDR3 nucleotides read TGTGCCACCAGCACACCGACAGGGGGGGAGACCCAGTACTTC. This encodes CATSTPTGGETQYF.

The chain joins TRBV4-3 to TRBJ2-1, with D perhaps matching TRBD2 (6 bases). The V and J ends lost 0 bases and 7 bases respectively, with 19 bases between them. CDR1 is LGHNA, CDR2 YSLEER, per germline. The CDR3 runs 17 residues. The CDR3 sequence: CASSQDTGSGSGNEQFF. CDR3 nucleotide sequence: TGCGCCAGCAGCCAAGATACGGGTAGCGGTTCGGGGAATGAGCAGTTCTTC.

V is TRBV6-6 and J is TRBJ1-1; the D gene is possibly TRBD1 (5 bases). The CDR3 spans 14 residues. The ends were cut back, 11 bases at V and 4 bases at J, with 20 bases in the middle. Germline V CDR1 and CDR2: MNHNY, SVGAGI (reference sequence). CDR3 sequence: CAGGEQARSTEAFF. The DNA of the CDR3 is TGTGCCGGGGGTGAACAGGCGAGGAGCACTGAAGCTTTCTTT.

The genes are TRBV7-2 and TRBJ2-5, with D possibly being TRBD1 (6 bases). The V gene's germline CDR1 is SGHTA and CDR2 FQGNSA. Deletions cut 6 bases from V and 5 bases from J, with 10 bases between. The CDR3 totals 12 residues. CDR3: CASRGQGETQYF. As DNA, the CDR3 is TGTGCCAGCAGGGGGCAGGGGGAGACCCAGTACTTC. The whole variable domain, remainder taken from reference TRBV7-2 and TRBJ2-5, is GAGVSQSPSNKVTEKGKDVELRCDPISGHTALYWYRQSLGQGLEFLIYFQGNSAPDKSGLPSDRFSAERTGGSVSTLTIQRTQQEDSAVYLCASRGQGETQYFGPGTRLLVL.